This T cell receptor (beta chain) is drawn from a study of neurological immune-mediated disorders. Study-wide findings and caveats: Expanded clones shared no CDR3 amino acid sequences across subjects, suggesting private repertoires in all groups. Any association between clinical or MRI features and the multiple sclerosis repertoire cluster was absent. The level of TCR clonal expansion was highest in patients with HTLV-1-associated myelopathy and lowest in multiple sclerosis, where it fell below the level seen in healthy controls.

This clonotype was counted many times. Its antigen is still unknown. Per the germline V gene, CDR1 is SGHVS and CDR2 is FQNEAQ. The CDR3 is 13 amino acids. V was clipped by 4 bases and J by 4 bases, with 9 bases between them. The team produced cDNA through 5'RACE using 10-nucleotide random UMIs. One entry per CDR3 protein results from TCRdb running MiXCR on the 5' RACE reads. The sample shows 84,000 or so distinct CDR3 sequences, 4.3% of them seen only once. Time point: longitudinal time-point 3. The TCR sequence derives from a woman in her sixties or seventies with multiple sclerosis. Input material: PBMCs. This chain joins TRBV7-8 and TRBJ2-3; D gene ambiguous. The CDR3 region is CASSSRRSDTQYF. DNA of the CDR3: TGTGCCAGCAGCTCAAGGCGTTCAGATACGCAGTATTTT.